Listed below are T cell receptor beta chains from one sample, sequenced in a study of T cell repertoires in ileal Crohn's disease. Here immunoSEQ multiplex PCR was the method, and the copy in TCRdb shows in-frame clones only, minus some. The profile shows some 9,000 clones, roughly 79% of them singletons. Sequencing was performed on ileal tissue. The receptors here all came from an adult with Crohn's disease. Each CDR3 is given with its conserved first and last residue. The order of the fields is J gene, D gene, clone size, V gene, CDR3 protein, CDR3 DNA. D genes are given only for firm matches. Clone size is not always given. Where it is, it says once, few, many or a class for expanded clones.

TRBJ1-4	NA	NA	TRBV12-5	CASGLSGVNEKLFF	TGTGCTAGTGGTTTGTCGGGGGTCAATGAAAAACTGTTTTTT
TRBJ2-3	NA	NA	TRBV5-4	CASSLRTGGTDTQYF	TGTGCCAGCAGCTTGAGGACTGGGGGCACAGATACGCAGTATTTT
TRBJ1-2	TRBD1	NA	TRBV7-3	CASRLSGTGNGYTF	TGTGCCAGCAGGCTCTCCGGGACAGGAAATGGCTACACCTTC
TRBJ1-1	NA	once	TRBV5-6	CASSKYRAATEAFF	TGTGCCAGCAGCAAATACAGGGCGGCCACTGAAGCTTTCTTT
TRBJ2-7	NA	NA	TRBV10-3	CAISGSGYSYEQYF	TGTGCCATCAGTGGTAGCGGTTACTCCTACGAGCAGTACTTC
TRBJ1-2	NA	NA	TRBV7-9	CASSLGGPWGYTF	TGTGCCAGCAGCTTAGGAGGGCCCTGGGGCTACACCTTC
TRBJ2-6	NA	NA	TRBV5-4	CASSGNRAGANVLTF	TGTGCCAGCAGCGGGAACAGGGCTGGGGCCAACGTCCTGACTTTC
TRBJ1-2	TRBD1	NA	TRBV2	CASSADRGYYGYTF	TGTGCCAGCAGTGCGGACAGGGGATACTATGGCTACACCTTC
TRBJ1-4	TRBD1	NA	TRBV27	CASSLSDRGQGELFF	TGTGCCAGCAGTTTATCGGACCGGGGACAGGGAGAACTGTTTTTT
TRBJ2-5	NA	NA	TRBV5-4	CASSFSQETQYF	TGTGCCAGCAGCTTTTCTCAGGAGACCCAGTACTTC
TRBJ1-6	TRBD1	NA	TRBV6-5	CASNGDRGFSSPLHF	TGTGCCAGCAACGGGGACAGGGGGTTTTCTTCACCCCTCCACTTT
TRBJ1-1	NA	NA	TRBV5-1	CASSLTGNTEAFF	TGCGCCAGCAGCTTGACCGGGAACACTGAAGCTTTCTTT
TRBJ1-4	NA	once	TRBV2	CASSEARRPGNEKLFF	TGTGCCAGCAGTGAAGCTCGGAGGCCCGGTAATGAAAAACTGTTTTTT
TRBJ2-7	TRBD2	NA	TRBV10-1	CASSEGLAGVYEQYF	TGCGCCAGCAGCGAGGGACTAGCGGGAGTCTACGAGCAGTACTTC